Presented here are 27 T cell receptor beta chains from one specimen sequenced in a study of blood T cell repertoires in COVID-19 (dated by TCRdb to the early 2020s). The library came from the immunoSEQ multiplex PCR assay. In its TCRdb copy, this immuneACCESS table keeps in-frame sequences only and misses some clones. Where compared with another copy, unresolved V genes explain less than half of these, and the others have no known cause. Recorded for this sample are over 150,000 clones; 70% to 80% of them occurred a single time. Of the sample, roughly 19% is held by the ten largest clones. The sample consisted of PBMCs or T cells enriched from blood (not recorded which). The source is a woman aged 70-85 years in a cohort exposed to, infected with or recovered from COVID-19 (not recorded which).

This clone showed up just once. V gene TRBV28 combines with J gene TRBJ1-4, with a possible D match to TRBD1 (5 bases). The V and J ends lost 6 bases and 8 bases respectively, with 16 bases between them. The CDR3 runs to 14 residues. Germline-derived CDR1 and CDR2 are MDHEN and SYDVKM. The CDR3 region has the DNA TGTGCCAGCAGGACGGGGGGAGCAACCGAAAAACTGTTTTTT. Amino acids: CASRTGGATEKLFF.

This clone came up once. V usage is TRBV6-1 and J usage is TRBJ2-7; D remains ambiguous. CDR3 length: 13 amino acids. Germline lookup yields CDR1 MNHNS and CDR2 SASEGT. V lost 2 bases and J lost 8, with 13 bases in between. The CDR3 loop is CASSEIAATQQYF. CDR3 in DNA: TGTGCCAGCAGTGAAATTGCGGCGACCCAGCAGTACTTC.

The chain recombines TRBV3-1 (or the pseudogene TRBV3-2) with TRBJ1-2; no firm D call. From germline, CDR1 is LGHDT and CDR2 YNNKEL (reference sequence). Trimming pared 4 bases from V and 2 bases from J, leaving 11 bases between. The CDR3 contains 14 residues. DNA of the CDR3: TGTGCCAGCAGCCCCAGGCCGGGGAACTATGGCTACACCTTC. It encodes CASSPRPGNYGYTF.

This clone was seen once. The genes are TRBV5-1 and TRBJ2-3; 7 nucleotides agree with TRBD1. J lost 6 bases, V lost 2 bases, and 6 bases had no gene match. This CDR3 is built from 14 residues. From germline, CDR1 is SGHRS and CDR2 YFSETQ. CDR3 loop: CASSFGQVTDTQYF. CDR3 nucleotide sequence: TGCGCCAGCAGCTTCGGACAGGTAACCGATACGCAGTATTTT.

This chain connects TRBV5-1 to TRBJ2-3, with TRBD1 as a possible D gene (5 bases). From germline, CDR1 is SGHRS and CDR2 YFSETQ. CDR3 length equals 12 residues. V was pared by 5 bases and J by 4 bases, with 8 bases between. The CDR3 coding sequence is TGCGCCAGCAGGGTAGGGGCAGATACGCAGTATTTT. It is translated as CASRVGADTQYF.

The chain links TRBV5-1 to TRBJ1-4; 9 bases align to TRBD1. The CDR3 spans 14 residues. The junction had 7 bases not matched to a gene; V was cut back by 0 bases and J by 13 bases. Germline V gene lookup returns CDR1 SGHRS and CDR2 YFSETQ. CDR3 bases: TGCGCCAGCAGCTTGGGGACAGGGGCAAGCACACTGTTTTTT. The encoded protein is CASSLGTGASTLFF.

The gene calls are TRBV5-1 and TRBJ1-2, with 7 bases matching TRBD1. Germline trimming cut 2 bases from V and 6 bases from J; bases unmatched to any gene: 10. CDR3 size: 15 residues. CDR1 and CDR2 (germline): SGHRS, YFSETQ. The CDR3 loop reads CASSFSPSGGNGYTF. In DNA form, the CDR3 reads TGCGCCAGCAGCTTTTCCCCATCAGGGGGGAATGGCTACACCTTC.

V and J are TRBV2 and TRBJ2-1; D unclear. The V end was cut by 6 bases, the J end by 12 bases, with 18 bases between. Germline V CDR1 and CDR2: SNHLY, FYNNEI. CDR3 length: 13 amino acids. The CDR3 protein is CASSERATSRQFF. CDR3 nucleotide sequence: TGTGCCAGCAGCGAACGCGCTACGAGTAGGCAGTTCTTC.

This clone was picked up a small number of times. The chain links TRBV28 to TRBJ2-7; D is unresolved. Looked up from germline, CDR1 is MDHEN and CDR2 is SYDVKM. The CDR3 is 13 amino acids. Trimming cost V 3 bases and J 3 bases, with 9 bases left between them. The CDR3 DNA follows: TGTGCCAGCAGTTTCGACCAGGTCTACGAGCAGTACTTC. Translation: CASSFDQVYEQYF.

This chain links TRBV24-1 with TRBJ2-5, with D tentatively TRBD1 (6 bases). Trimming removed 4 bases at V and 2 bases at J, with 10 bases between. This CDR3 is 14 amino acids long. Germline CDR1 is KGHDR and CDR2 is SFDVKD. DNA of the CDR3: TGTGCCACCAGTGACGAGGACAGTCAAGAGACCCAGTACTTC. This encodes CATSDEDSQETQYF.

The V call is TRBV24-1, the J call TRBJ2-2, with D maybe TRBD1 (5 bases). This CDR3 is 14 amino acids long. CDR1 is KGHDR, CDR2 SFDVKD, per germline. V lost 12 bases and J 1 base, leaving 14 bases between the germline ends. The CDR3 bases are TGTGCCTCAAGCCGCGGACAGAACACCGGGGAGCTGTTTTTT. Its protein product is CASSRGQNTGELFF.

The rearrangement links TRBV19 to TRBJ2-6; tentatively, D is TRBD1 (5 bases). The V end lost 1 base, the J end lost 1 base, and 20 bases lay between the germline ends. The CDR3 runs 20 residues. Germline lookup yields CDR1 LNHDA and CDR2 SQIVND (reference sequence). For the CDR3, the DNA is TGTGCCAGTAGTATAGGGTACGTGGGGCTGGCAGGATCTGGGGCCAACGTCCTGACTTTC. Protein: CASSIGYVGLAGSGANVLTF.

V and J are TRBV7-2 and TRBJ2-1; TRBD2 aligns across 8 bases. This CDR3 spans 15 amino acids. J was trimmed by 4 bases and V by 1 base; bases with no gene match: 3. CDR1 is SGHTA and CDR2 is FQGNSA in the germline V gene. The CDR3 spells CASSLGREVYNEQFF. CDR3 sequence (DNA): TGTGCCAGCAGCTTAGGGCGGGAGGTTTACAATGAGCAGTTCTTC.

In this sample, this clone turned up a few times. CDR3 sequence reads: CSASNGGAFF. The CDR3 region has the DNA TGCAGTGCTAGCAACGGAGGGGCTTTCTTT. J is TRBJ1-1 and V is TRBV20-1; D is undetermined. The ends were cut back, 3 bases at V and 11 bases at J, with 10 bases in the middle. The CDR3 is 10 amino acids. CDR1 DFQATT and CDR2 SNEGSKA come from the germline V gene (reference sequence).

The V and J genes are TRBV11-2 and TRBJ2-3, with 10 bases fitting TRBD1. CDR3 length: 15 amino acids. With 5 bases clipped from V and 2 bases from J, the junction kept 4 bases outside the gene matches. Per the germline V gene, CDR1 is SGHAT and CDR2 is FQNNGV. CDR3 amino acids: CASSRQGALTDTQYF. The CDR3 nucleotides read TGTGCCAGCAGCCGACAGGGGGCCCTCACAGATACGCAGTATTTT.

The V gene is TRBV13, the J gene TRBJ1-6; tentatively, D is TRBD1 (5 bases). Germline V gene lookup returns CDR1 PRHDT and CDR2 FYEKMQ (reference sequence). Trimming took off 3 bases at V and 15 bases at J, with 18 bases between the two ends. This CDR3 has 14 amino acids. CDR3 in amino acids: CASSFRQLNSGLHF. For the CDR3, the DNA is TGTGCCAGCAGCTTCAGACAGCTAAATTCAGGCCTCCACTTT.

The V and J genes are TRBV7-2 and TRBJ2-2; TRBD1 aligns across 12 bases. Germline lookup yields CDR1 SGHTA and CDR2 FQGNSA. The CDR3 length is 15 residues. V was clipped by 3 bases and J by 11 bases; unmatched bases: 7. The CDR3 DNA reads TGTGCCAGCAGCTTTAGTCCCGGGACAGGGGGCGAGCTGTTTTTT. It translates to CASSFSPGTGGELFF.

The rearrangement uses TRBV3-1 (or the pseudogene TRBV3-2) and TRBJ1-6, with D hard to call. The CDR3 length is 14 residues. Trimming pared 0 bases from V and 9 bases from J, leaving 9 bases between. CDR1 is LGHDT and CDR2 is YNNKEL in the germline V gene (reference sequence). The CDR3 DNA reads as TGTGCCAGCAGCCAAGAATTTGGAGTTTCACCCCTCCACTTT. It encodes CASSQEFGVSPLHF.

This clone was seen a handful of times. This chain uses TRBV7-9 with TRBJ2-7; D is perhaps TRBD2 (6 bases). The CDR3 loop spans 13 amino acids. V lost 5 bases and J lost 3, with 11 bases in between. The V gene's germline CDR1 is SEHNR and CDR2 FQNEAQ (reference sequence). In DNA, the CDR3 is TGTGCCAGCAGCCAGGGACTGTACTACGAGCAGTACTTC. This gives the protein CASSQGLYYEQYF.

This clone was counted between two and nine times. CDR3 sequence (DNA): TGTGCCAGCCGGGACGGGGGGAGCACCGGGGAGCTGTTTTTT. It encodes CASRDGGSTGELFF. This chain links TRBV7-3 with TRBJ2-2; TRBD2 aligns across 7 bases. V shed 8 bases, J shed 4 bases, and the junction held 7 bases outside the gene matches. This CDR3 is built from 14 residues. CDR1 is SGHTA, CDR2 FQGTGA, per germline.

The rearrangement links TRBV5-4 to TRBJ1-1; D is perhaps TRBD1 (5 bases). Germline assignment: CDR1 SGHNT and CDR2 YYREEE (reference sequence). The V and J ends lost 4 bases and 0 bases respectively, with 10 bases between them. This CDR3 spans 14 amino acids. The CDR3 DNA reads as TGTGCCAGCAGCCAAGACAGTCTGAACACTGAAGCTTTCTTT. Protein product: CASSQDSLNTEAFF.

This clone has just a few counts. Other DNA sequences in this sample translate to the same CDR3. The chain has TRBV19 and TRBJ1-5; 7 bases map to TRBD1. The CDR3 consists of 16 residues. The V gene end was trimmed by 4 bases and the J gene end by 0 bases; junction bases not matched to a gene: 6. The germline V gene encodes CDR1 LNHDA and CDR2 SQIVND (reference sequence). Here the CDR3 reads CASSTRQGDSNQPQHF. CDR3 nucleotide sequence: TGTGCCAGTAGTACTCGACAGGGTGATAGCAATCAGCCCCAGCATTTT.

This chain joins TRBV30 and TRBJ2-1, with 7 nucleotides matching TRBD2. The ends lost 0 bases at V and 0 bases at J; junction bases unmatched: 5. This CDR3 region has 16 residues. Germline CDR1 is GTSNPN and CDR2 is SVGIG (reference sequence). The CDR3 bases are TGTGCCTGGAGTGTATGGCGGGGGAGCTCCTACAATGAGCAGTTCTTC. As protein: CAWSVWRGSSYNEQFF.

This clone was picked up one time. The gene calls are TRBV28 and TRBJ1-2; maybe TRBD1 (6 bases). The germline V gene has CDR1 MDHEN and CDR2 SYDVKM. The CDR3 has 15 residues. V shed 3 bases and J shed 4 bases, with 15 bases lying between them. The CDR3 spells CASSFPAGAFYGYTF. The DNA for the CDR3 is TGTGCCAGCAGTTTTCCCGCAGGGGCTTTCTATGGCTACACCTTC.

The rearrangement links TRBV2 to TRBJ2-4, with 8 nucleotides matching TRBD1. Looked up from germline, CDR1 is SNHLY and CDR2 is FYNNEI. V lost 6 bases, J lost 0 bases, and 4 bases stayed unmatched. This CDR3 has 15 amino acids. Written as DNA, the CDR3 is TGTGCCAGCAGAGGACAGGGAATAGCCAAAAACATTCAGTACTTC. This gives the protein CASRGQGIAKNIQYF.

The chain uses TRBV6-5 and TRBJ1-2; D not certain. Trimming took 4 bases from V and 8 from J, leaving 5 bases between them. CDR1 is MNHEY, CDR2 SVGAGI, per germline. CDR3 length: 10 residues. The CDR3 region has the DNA TGTGCCAGCAGTTTCCGGGGCTACACCTTC. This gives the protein CASSFRGYTF.

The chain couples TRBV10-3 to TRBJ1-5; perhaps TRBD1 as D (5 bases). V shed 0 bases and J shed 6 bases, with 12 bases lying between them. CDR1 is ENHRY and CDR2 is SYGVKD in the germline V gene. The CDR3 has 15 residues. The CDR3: CAISESAGLAQPQHF. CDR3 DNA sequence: TGTGCCATCAGTGAGTCGGCGGGACTTGCTCAGCCCCAGCATTTT.